These 20 T cell receptor beta chains originate from one sample sequenced in a study of blood T cell repertoires in COVID-19. Profiling relied on immunoSEQ multiplex PCR, and the TCRdb table lists in-frame clones only, not all of them. The sample holds under 250,000 clones, approximately 80% seen once. The source material was peripheral blood. These receptor sequences come from a woman in her seventies with acute or convalescent COVID-19.

This sequence joins TRBV5-1 and TRBJ2-2, with D perhaps TRBD2 (5 bases). The ends were cut back, 0 bases at V and 4 bases at J, with 10 bases in the middle. This CDR3 region has 15 residues. The germline V gene has CDR1 SGHRS and CDR2 YFSETQ. The DNA for the CDR3 is TGCGCCAGCAGCTTGGTCGGGGATCGCACCGGGGAGCTGTTTTTT. Translating gives CASSLVGDRTGELFF.

V and J are TRBV3-1 (or the pseudogene TRBV3-2) and TRBJ1-3, with a possible D match to TRBD1 (6 bases). Between the trimmed V and J ends, which lost 3 bases and 9 bases, there was a span of 12 bases. CDR1 is LGHDT, CDR2 YNNKEL, per germline (reference sequence). The CDR3 is 13 residues long. The chain's CDR3 is CASSQVSGATIYF. In DNA form, the CDR3 reads TGTGCCAGCAGCCAGGTTTCAGGGGCCACCATATATTTT.

The chain is built from TRBV7-2 and TRBJ1-2; 8 positions match TRBD1. V lost 9 bases, J lost 4 bases, and 10 bases stayed unmatched. Germline V gene sequence: CDR1 SGHTA, CDR2 FQGNSA. This CDR3 spans 14 amino acids. DNA for the CDR3: TGTGCCAGTAAGAAAGGACAGGGTGGCTATGGCTACACCTTC. This encodes CASKKGQGGYGYTF.

V gene TRBV20-1 combines with J gene TRBJ1-1; D gene unclear. The V gene lost 3 bases and the J gene lost 4 bases, with 12 bases spanning the gap. Germline V gene lookup returns CDR1 DFQATT and CDR2 SNEGSKA (reference sequence). CDR3 length: 13 amino acids. As DNA, the CDR3 is TGCAGTGCTAGTTTGTGGGCGGGCACTGAAGCTTTCTTT. It specifies CSASLWAGTEAFF.

The chain has TRBV6-4 and TRBJ1-2, with D perhaps matching TRBD1 (5 bases). The CDR3 sequence is 15 residues long. V lost 7 bases to trimming and J lost 3 bases, with 18 bases between them. Germline V gene sequence: CDR1 MRHNA, CDR2 SNTAGT. The CDR3 sequence: CASKRGAKGDYGYTF. CDR3 coding DNA: TGTGCCAGCAAGCGGGGCGCCAAAGGGGACTATGGCTACACCTTC.

The chain employs TRBV4-3 and TRBJ2-4; 8 nucleotides align to TRBD2. The CDR3 runs to 15 residues. Trimming took 0 bases from V and 7 from J; bases not matched to a gene: 5. The germline gives CDR1 LGHNA, CDR2 YSLEER. The CDR3 is CASSQDLRGVNIQYF. CDR3 DNA sequence: TGCGCCAGCAGCCAAGATTTGCGGGGGGTTAACATTCAGTACTTC.

This sequence joins TRBV9 and TRBJ1-1; possibly TRBD1 for D (5 bases). The CDR3 is 14 amino acids. Trimming shortened V by 3 bases and J by 0 bases, and 9 bases separated the two germline ends. Per germline, CDR1 SGDLS and CDR2 YYNGEE. The CDR3 is CASSADSLNTEAFF. The CDR3 DNA sequence: TGTGCCAGCAGCGCCGACAGTCTGAACACTGAAGCTTTCTTT.

The chain has TRBV24-1 and TRBJ2-1, with 7 bases lining up with TRBD1. Losses at the gene ends were 5 bases for V and 7 bases for J; bases not matched to a gene: 7. The germline V gene encodes CDR1 KGHDR and CDR2 SFDVKD. The CDR3 is 14 residues long. The CDR3 DNA sequence: TGTGCCACCAGTGGCAGACAGGGCAGAAATGAGCAGTTCTTC. Its protein product is CATSGRQGRNEQFF.

The chain uses TRBV29-1 and TRBJ2-1, with 7 positions matching TRBD2. The germline V gene encodes CDR1 SQVTM and CDR2 ANQGSEA. The CDR3 consists of 13 residues. J lost 1 base, V lost 5 bases, and 2 bases had no gene match. CDR3 protein: CSVSGMSYNEQFF. In DNA, the CDR3 is TGCAGCGTTAGCGGGATGTCCTACAATGAGCAGTTCTTC.

This sequence joins TRBV2 and TRBJ1-3; D ambiguous. Germline CDR1 reads SNHLY; CDR2 reads FYNNEI. This CDR3 spans 16 amino acids. The V gene lost 6 bases and the J gene lost 0 bases, with 15 bases spanning the gap. Here the CDR3 reads CASREAPTFSGNTIYF. The CDR3 DNA reads TGTGCCAGCAGAGAGGCCCCCACTTTCTCTGGAAACACCATATATTTT.

The gene calls are TRBV5-1 and TRBJ1-4; 11 bases map to TRBD1. V lost 7 bases, J lost 8 bases, and 10 bases stayed unmatched. Per the germline V gene, CDR1 is SGHRS and CDR2 is YFSETQ. The CDR3 has 15 amino acids. CDR3 sequence (DNA): TGCGCCAGCCGGACGTCCGGGACAGGGGGGGAAAAACTGTTTTTT. It encodes CASRTSGTGGEKLFF.

The chain is built from TRBV7-9 and TRBJ2-7, with D possibly TRBD2 on 5 matching bases. CDR3 length equals 14 residues. The V end lost 1 base, the J end lost 3 bases, and 10 bases lay between the germline ends. Germline loops: CDR1 SEHNR, CDR2 FQNEAQ (reference sequence). The DNA for the CDR3 is TGTGCCAGCAGCTTAGGTGCCGGAGGCTACGAGCAGTACTTC. Its protein product is CASSLGAGGYEQYF.

V usage is TRBV28 and J usage is TRBJ1-2; 10 bases map to TRBD1. V lost 6 bases, J lost 2 bases, and 3 bases stayed unmatched. Germline V CDR1 and CDR2: MDHEN, SYDVKM. This CDR3 region has 14 residues. CDR3 sequence: CASSRGQGNYGYTF. In nucleotides, the CDR3 is TGTGCCAGCAGCCGGGGACAGGGGAACTATGGCTACACCTTC.

The chain uses TRBV6-5 and TRBJ1-3; TRBD1 might be the D (6 bases). CDR3 size: 13 residues. Germline V gene sequence: CDR1 MNHEY, CDR2 SVGAGI. V was cut by 7 bases and J by 4 bases, with 11 bases left in between. The CDR3 DNA reads TGTGCCAGCACGAGGGACATAGGAAACACCATATATTTT. It encodes CASTRDIGNTIYF.

As concerns this clone: The junction differs from germline at one of its ends, possibly a read error. V is TRBV7-7 and J is TRBJ2-1; 15 positions agree with TRBD2. CDR1 is SSHAT, CDR2 FNYEAQ, per germline (reference sequence). This CDR3 contains 21 residues. The CDR3: CASSLGSGTSGGLSSYNEQFF. CDR3 DNA sequence: TGTGCTAGCAGCTTAGGGTCCGGGACTAGCGGGGGGTTGAGCTCCTACAATGAGCAGTTCTTC.

The chain is built from TRBV4-2 and TRBJ2-4; TRBD1 agrees at 9 bases. The trim removed 4 bases at V and 4 bases at J, leaving 8 bases unmatched. The CDR3 has 16 amino acids. The germline gives CDR1 LGHNA, CDR2 YNFKEQ. CDR3 nucleotides: TGTGCCAGCAGCCTAGAAGGACAGGGGATTAAAAACATTCAGTACTTC. Its translation is CASSLEGQGIKNIQYF.

The V and J genes are TRBV7-2 and TRBJ2-7; 11 bases line up with TRBD2. Germline loops: CDR1 SGHTA, CDR2 FQGNSA. V shed 5 bases and J 2 bases; nucleotides not matched to a gene: 5. The CDR3 totals 15 residues. The DNA for the CDR3 is TGTGCCAGCAGCCGCGCTAGCGGGGGGCCCTACGAGCAGTACTTC. Its translation: CASSRASGGPYEQYF. The full variable domain, completed using reference TRBV7-2 and TRBJ2-7, is GAGVSQSPSNKVTEKGKDVELRCDPISGHTALYWYRQSLGQGLEFLIYFQGNSAPDKSGLPSDRFSAERTGGSVSTLTIQRTQQEDSAVYLCASSRASGGPYEQYFGPGTRLTVT.

The chain links TRBV6-5 to TRBJ1-1; no clear D. The CDR3 runs to 15 residues. Trimming left V 0 bases short and J 3 bases short, with 11 bases between. CDR1 is MNHEY and CDR2 is SVGAGI in the germline V gene. In DNA form, the CDR3 reads TGTGCCAGCAGTTACTCGACATTAGGCGACACTGAAGCTTTCTTT. Translation: CASSYSTLGDTEAFF.

This chain links TRBV6-5 with TRBJ2-7; TRBD1 might be the D (5 bases). In germline, CDR1 is MNHEY, CDR2 SVGAGI. The CDR3 consists of 12 residues. Trimming stripped 7 bases from V and 7 bases from J, with 14 bases between. CDR3 amino acids: CASTAGHREQYF. As DNA, the CDR3 is TGTGCCAGCACCGCAGGGCATCGGGAGCAGTACTTC.

CDR3 DNA sequence: TGTGCCAGCAGCTTAGGGGGAGACGGGACATACAATGAGCAGTTCTTC. It encodes CASSLGGDGTYNEQFF. The rearrangement uses TRBV7-6 and TRBJ2-1; TRBD1 is a possible D gene (6 bases). Trimming stripped 1 base from V and 4 bases from J, with 14 bases between. The CDR3 sequence is 16 residues long. Germline loops: CDR1 SGHVS, CDR2 FNYEAQ.